The subject of this entry is one T cell receptor beta chain. There is no known antigen for this receptor. Base qualities are not recorded, but no much larger clone differs from it by a single base. TCRbeta CDR3 regions were amplified from genomic DNA by means of the immunoSEQ Assay, a bias-controlled multiplex PCR. Turning to the authors' computational methods: The number of nucleated cells in each sample was estimated by amplification of reference gene primers within the assay. To quantify the absolute abundance of each unique TCRbeta CDR3 rearrangement, sequence reads were collapsed and filtered. Productive Simpson clonality was computed per sample as the square root of Simpson's diversity index over productive rearrangements. What TCRdb holds here is the immuneACCESS table cut down to in-frame rearrangements. Part of the clones is not present; checked against another copy, under half of the missing clones reflect an unresolved V gene, and the others are unexplained. V, J and clone size reflect that table, while D and trimming were determined from the DNA. In this sample the table shows 190,000 or so clones, around nine tenths of which occur a single time. Over 0.7% of the sample rests with the top ten.

Measured from the cysteine to the phenylalanine, the CDR3 is 15 residues long. The read is trimmed to its CDR3 DNA, 45 bases read in frame from base 1. Another Seattle source contributed samples from volunteer blood donors who had recovered from COVID-19. Each collaborating institution followed its own protocols to collect whole blood in K2EDTA tubes. For TCRbeta analysis, collaborator samples were shipped as frozen whole blood, as isolated PBMCs, or as DNA extracted from either sample type. The data derive from a study of blood T cell repertoires in COVID-19 (TCRdb year 2020). About the investigation overall: Collaborator samples came from the United States, Italy and Spain and covered acute and convalescent phases of COVID-19. The samples were drawn from two sources: the first 160 participants of the ongoing ImmuneRACE study, and over 1,000 subjects contributed by 6 global collaborators. The repertoires were released in a freely available public database meant as a resource for research on the immune response to SARS-CoV-2. Nearly every sample came with metadata listing a de-identified subject ID, COVID-19 status, age in years and sex. The material from the prospective study consisted of cDNA or gDNA derived from T cells, B-cell-depleted T cells, or PBMCs. Where available, HLA class I and class II types were obtained from metadata supplied by the sample provider rather than from assay-based typing. Subjects who had been exposed to COVID-19, were actively infected with it, or had recovered from it provided the deeply sampled blood TCRbeta repertoires that made up the dataset. Results the study describes overall, beyond this receptor: The quantity of clinical and demographic metadata differed by source and by participant and was supplied without curation.

Recombination connected TRBV21-1 to TRBJ1-1; the table's D call, TRBD1, has no DNA check behind it. TRBV21-1 counts as a pseudogene. The source of this sequence is a woman aged 18-29 years who had recovered from COVID-19. The specimen sequenced was peripheral blood. The sequenced DNA is TGTGCCAGCAGCTCTTCAGGGGGCAGGGGCACTGAAGCTTTCTTT. This codes for CASSSSGGRGTEAFF.